Below are 25 T cell receptor beta chains sequenced from a single sample in a study of blood T cell repertoires in COVID-19. The data were produced by immunoSEQ multiplex PCR, yet TCRdb's version contains in-frame clones alone and is incomplete. This table has approximately 150,000 clones, more than 75% appearing once. Sequencing was carried out using peripheral blood. The receptors were sampled from a woman aged 45 to 65 with COVID-19, enrolled during active disease.

The chain has TRBV28 and TRBJ1-5, with 8 bases fitting TRBD1. Germline V gene lookup returns CDR1 MDHEN and CDR2 SYDVKM. CDR3 length equals 14 residues. V shed 3 bases, J shed 3 bases, and the junction held 1 base outside the gene matches. The CDR3 coding sequence is TGTGCCAGCAGTTTGACAGGGGTCAATCAGCCCCAGCATTTT. It codes for CASSLTGVNQPQHF.

The V and J genes are TRBV3-1 (or the pseudogene TRBV3-2) and TRBJ1-6, with D possibly being TRBD1 (6 bases). CDR1 and CDR2 (germline): LGHDT, YNNKEL (reference sequence). The CDR3 loop spans 14 amino acids. Trimming removed 4 bases at V and 8 bases at J, with 12 bases between. The CDR3 DNA sequence: TGTGCCAGCAGCCGACAGGCTGCGTATTCACCCCTCCACTTT. This codes for CASSRQAAYSPLHF.

The V and J genes are TRBV11-3 and TRBJ1-1; D uncertain. The V and J ends lost 5 bases and 0 bases respectively, with 4 bases between them. The germline V gene encodes CDR1 SGHNT and CDR2 YENEEA. This CDR3 region has 12 residues. CDR3 loop: CASSTMNTEAFF. DNA of the CDR3: TGTGCCAGCAGCACAATGAACACTGAAGCTTTCTTT.

This rearrangement joins TRBV18 to TRBJ2-3; D not certain. V was shortened by 0 bases and J by 2 bases, with 6 bases between the two germline ends. CDR1 is KGHSH, CDR2 LQKENI, per germline. CDR3 length: 14 amino acids. CDR3 protein: CASSPPLLTDTQYF. CDR3 in DNA: TGTGCCAGCTCACCACCACTACTCACAGATACGCAGTATTTT.

V gene TRBV18 combines with J gene TRBJ2-1; D unclear. Looked up from germline, CDR1 is KGHSH and CDR2 is LQKENI. This CDR3 is built from 12 residues. The V end was cut by 3 bases, the J end by 5 bases, with 5 bases between. The CDR3 sequence is CASSPADNEQFF. The CDR3 DNA follows: TGTGCCAGCTCACCCGCAGACAATGAGCAGTTCTTC.

The chain employs TRBV5-1 and TRBJ2-2; 14 bases map to TRBD2. J gave up 2 bases and V 2 bases, and 8 bases lay outside the gene matches. In germline, CDR1 is SGHRS, CDR2 YFSETQ. This CDR3 comprises 19 residues. CDR3 sequence (DNA): TGCGCCAGCAGCTTAACTGGACTAGCGGGGGGCCACAACACCGGGGAGCTGTTTTTT. Translated, it gives CASSLTGLAGGHNTGELFF.

This chain connects TRBV10-1 to TRBJ2-5; D is perhaps TRBD1 (8 bases). Germline V lookup: CDR1 WNHNN, CDR2 SYGVQD (reference sequence). This CDR3 comprises 14 residues. Between the trimmed V and J ends, which lost 2 bases and 5 bases, there was a span of 12 bases. CDR3 protein: CASSEGQGGETQYF. The CDR3 bases are TGCGCCAGCAGTGAGGGACAGGGAGGGGAGACCCAGTACTTC.

This clone was detected a few times. V gene TRBV30 combines with J gene TRBJ1-2; TRBD1 is a possible D gene (5 bases). The V end lost 3 bases, the J end lost 8 bases, and 16 bases lay between the germline ends. Germline CDR1 reads GTSNPN; CDR2 reads SVGIG (reference sequence). The CDR3 is 13 amino acids. CDR3 region: CAWRVDSLRGYTF. CDR3 in DNA: TGTGCCTGGAGGGTCGACAGTCTGCGAGGCTACACCTTC.

J is TRBJ1-2 and V is TRBV29-1, with D perhaps matching TRBD1 (5 bases). V lost 4 bases and J 4 bases, leaving 10 bases between the germline ends. This CDR3 contains 12 residues. Germline values: CDR1 SQVTM, CDR2 ANQGSEA. The CDR3 sequence: CSVARQGYGYTF. DNA of the CDR3: TGCAGCGTTGCGAGGCAGGGCTATGGCTACACCTTC.

The rearrangement joins TRBV6-5 to TRBJ2-7, with TRBD2 matching 12 bases. Germline V gene data show CDR1 as MNHEY and CDR2 as SVGAGI. This CDR3 region has 14 residues. V shed 6 bases and J 6 bases; nucleotides not matched to a gene: 6. The DNA for the CDR3 is TGTGCCAGCAGCAGACTAGCGGGGGAAGGCGAGCAGTACTTC. It translates to CASSRLAGEGEQYF.

This chain connects TRBV9 to TRBJ2-3; 9 nucleotides line up with TRBD1. V trimming: 0 bases; J trimming: 1 base; junction bases outside the gene matches: 6. Germline CDR1 reads SGDLS; CDR2 reads YYNGEE. This CDR3 contains 17 residues. This CDR3 reads CASSVALTGGRTDTQYF. The CDR3 DNA is TGTGCCAGCAGCGTAGCCTTAACAGGGGGCCGCACAGATACGCAGTATTTT.

V usage is TRBV6-1 and J usage is TRBJ2-5, with D possibly matching TRBD2 (6 bases). CDR1 is MNHNS and CDR2 is SASEGT in the germline V gene. The CDR3 extends over 14 amino acids. Trimming stripped 2 bases from V and 5 bases from J, with 12 bases between. The CDR3 spells CASSESGRFETQYF. CDR3 DNA: TGTGCCAGCAGTGAATCGGGGAGGTTTGAGACCCAGTACTTC.

This rearrangement joins TRBV6-5 to TRBJ1-4; maybe TRBD1 (6 bases). Germline values: CDR1 MNHEY, CDR2 SVGAGI. The CDR3 is 13 residues long. V was pared by 9 bases and J by 3 bases, with 11 bases between. The CDR3 sequence: CARGQPSNEKLFF. The CDR3, as DNA: TGTGCCAGGGGACAACCTTCTAATGAAAAACTGTTTTTT.

CDR3 protein: CASSRTDSNQPQHF. CDR3 DNA sequence: TGTGCCAGCAGCCGGACAGATAGCAATCAGCCCCAGCATTTT. The rearrangement links TRBV3-1 (or the pseudogene TRBV3-2) to TRBJ1-5, with TRBD1 as a possible D gene (6 bases). V lost 4 bases and J lost 0, with 7 bases in between. This CDR3 region has 14 residues. Per the germline V gene, CDR1 is LGHDT and CDR2 is YNNKEL (reference sequence).

This chain joins TRBV7-9 and TRBJ2-5; the D is unclear. The germline gives CDR1 SEHNR, CDR2 FQNEAQ (reference sequence). The CDR3 is made up of 12 amino acids. Trimming took 10 bases from V and 2 from J, leaving 11 bases between them. For the CDR3, the DNA is TGTGCCATCCAAAAGCTACAAGAGACCCAGTACTTC. Encoded protein: CAIQKLQETQYF.

This clone was observed a single time. The gene calls are TRBV28 and TRBJ2-1, with a tentative D call TRBD2 (5 bases). Trimming removed 4 bases at V and 1 base at J, with 20 bases between. CDR1 MDHEN and CDR2 SYDVKM come from the germline V gene. This CDR3 comprises 18 residues. The CDR3, as DNA: TGTGCCAGCAGTTCCCGGCCGGGTCAGCGGCGATCCTACAATGAGCAGTTCTTC. Translated: CASSSRPGQRRSYNEQFF.

The V and J genes are TRBV9 and TRBJ1-2, with D possibly being TRBD1 (6 bases). The V end was cut by 0 bases, the J end by 7 bases, with 19 bases between. The CDR3 covers 16 residues. Germline V gene lookup returns CDR1 SGDLS and CDR2 YYNGEE. CDR3 region: CASSVEGRGASRGYTF. The CDR3 DNA reads TGTGCCAGCAGCGTAGAAGGACGGGGGGCGTCACGTGGCTACACCTTC.

This chain uses TRBV14 with TRBJ1-1; D not resolved. Trimming shortened V by 1 base and J by 8 bases, and 11 bases separated the two germline ends. The CDR3 runs 13 residues. Germline V gene lookup returns CDR1 SGHDN and CDR2 FVKESK. The CDR3 coding sequence is TGTGCCAGCAGCCAAGCCTGGGCGCTAGAAGCTTTCTTT. Its protein product is CASSQAWALEAFF.

The chain joins TRBV28 to TRBJ2-7; 7 nucleotides match TRBD1. CDR1 and CDR2 from the germline V gene are MDHEN and SYDVKM. Germline trimming cut 4 bases from V and 9 bases from J; bases unmatched to any gene: 12. The CDR3 sequence is 14 residues long. The CDR3 loop reads CASSSGQRLGRQYF. In nucleotides, the CDR3 is TGTGCCAGCAGTTCGGGACAGCGCCTAGGAAGGCAGTACTTC.

This chain connects TRBV30 to TRBJ1-4; 8 bases are shared with TRBD1. Looked up from germline, CDR1 is GTSNPN and CDR2 is SVGIG (reference sequence). J was trimmed by 8 bases and V by 5 bases; bases with no gene match: 10. The CDR3 covers 14 residues. The CDR3 region is CAWANRGAREKLFF. CDR3 in DNA: TGTGCCTGGGCCAACAGGGGGGCGAGGGAAAAACTGTTTTTT.

There are a few counts of this clone. This sequence joins TRBV9 and TRBJ1-6, with TRBD1 matching over 7 bases. V lost 4 bases to trimming and J lost 7 bases; unmatched junction nucleotides: 8. This CDR3 contains 15 residues. In germline, CDR1 is SGDLS, CDR2 YYNGEE. Here the CDR3 DNA reads TGTGCCAGCAGCTCAACAGGGGCGCCGAATTCACCCCTCCACTTT. Translating gives CASSSTGAPNSPLHF.

The gene calls are TRBV5-1 and TRBJ1-2; no clear D gene. The CDR3 runs 14 residues. The germline V and J ends were trimmed by 6 bases and 3 bases, with 15 bases remaining between them. Germline CDR1 reads SGHRS; CDR2 reads YFSETQ. The CDR3 region is CASTPQPSDYGYTF. The CDR3 DNA sequence: TGCGCCAGCACCCCACAGCCGTCGGACTATGGCTACACCTTC.

This chain links TRBV18 with TRBJ2-7; D perhaps matches TRBD1 (5 bases). Trimming cost V 6 bases and J 0 bases, with 9 bases left between them. The CDR3 has 13 amino acids. Germline V CDR1 and CDR2: KGHSH, LQKENI. CDR3 DNA: TGTGCCAGCTCGCCGGACACCTCCTACGAGCAGTACTTC. Residues: CASSPDTSYEQYF.

The chain combines TRBV5-1 with TRBJ2-1; tentative D call: TRBD2 (6 bases). The length of the CDR3 is 13 residues. Between the trimmed V and J ends, which lost 4 bases and 4 bases, there was a span of 9 bases. Germline V gives CDR1 SGHRS, CDR2 YFSETQ. The CDR3 reads CASSPGTYNEQFF. CDR3 nucleotides: TGCGCCAGCAGCCCCGGGACTTACAATGAGCAGTTCTTC.

This CDR3 is CASSVVGGYGYTF. CDR3 DNA: TGTGCCAGCAGCGTAGTGGGGGGCTATGGCTACACCTTC. The chain uses TRBV9 and TRBJ1-2; tentatively, D is TRBD1 (5 bases). Trimming removed 0 bases from V and 4 bases from J, with 7 bases in between. In germline, CDR1 is SGDLS, CDR2 YYNGEE. This CDR3 has 13 amino acids.